The T cell receptor (beta chain) described here comes from a study of CD8 T cells in Susac syndrome. Germline values: CDR1 MGHRA, CDR2 YSYEKL. The CDR3 loop spans 14 amino acids. V gave up 4 bases and J gave up 4 bases; unmatched junction bases: 2. A quantity of roughly 0.5 to 1 ug RNA underwent reverse transcription using random hexamers. The TCR beta CDR3 was amplified by immunoSEQ multiplex PCR across 54 Vbeta, 13 Jbeta. MiXCR, applied by TCRdb to the immunoSEQ multiplex PCR reads, yields one record per CDR3 protein. The sample yields some 140,000 distinct CDR3 sequences, around nine tenths seen once. CD8+ and CD4+ T cells taken from blood had their TCR beta sequenced. Multiple sclerosis controls were treatment-naive patients with stable or active relapsing-remitting disease. TEMRA cells were FACS-enriched, unlike CD8+ and CD4+ T cells, which were negatively isolated.

The TCR sequence derives from a human donor with multiple sclerosis. Source material: CD8+ T cells from PBMCs. The chain carries TRBV4-1 and TRBJ2-3, with 10 bases matching TRBD2. Here the CDR3 reads CASSLTSGPDTQYF. As DNA, the CDR3 is TGCGCCAGCAGCCTGACTAGCGGGCCAGATACGCAGTATTTT.